The TCR beta chain under discussion was sequenced for a study of glioma-infiltrating T cells after dendritic cell vaccination. Isocitrate dehydrogenase mutation was absent in all glioblastoma patients. Blood PBMC samples: pre-vaccination, two weeks post third vaccination, and at tumor progression. Up to 2 ug genomic DNA was used for TCRB CDR3 amplification. TCRdb keeps only in-frame clones here, not all; method: immunoSEQ multiplex PCR. This table has 80,000 to 100,000 clones, around 80% appearing once. The V end lost 3 bases, the J end lost 4 bases, and 9 bases lay between the germline ends. The CDR3 runs 13 residues. Per the germline V gene, CDR1 is SGHAT and CDR2 is FQNNGV.

This clonotype was sampled from a human donor with glioblastoma. The material sequenced was blood, taken before dendritic cell vaccination. The chain carries TRBV11-2 and TRBJ1-2; D call uncertain. CDR3 in amino acids: CASSLRTFYGYTF. CDR3 bases: TGTGCCAGCAGCTTGAGGACTTTCTATGGCTACACCTTC.